Here is one T cell receptor (beta chain) with its context. There is no known antigen for this receptor. No base-level quality is on record; no much larger clone is a single base apart. The CDR3 regions of human TCRbeta chains were analyzed by immunosequencing. Regarding the original processing steps: TCRs in the repertoires were matched against a reference library of SARS-CoV-2-specific TCRs that had been generated with the MIRA antigen-specificity platform. Breadth was defined as the fraction of unique TCRs that were SARS-CoV-2-associated, and depth was defined as the fraction of total T cells that were SARS-CoV-2-associated. Using the MIRA data, each spike-specific TCR was mapped to the spike region that the TCR reacts to and placed in a CD4 or CD8 class. Log10-transformed breadth and depth values were compared by one-way ANOVA with Sidak's multiple comparisons tests. TCRdb retrieved this table from immuneACCESS and kept in-frame rearrangements only. Not all clones are present; in checked studies, unresolved V genes account for under half, and no reason is known for the remainder. D and trimming were read from the DNA, whereas the V and J calls and clone size are those reported in that table. For this sample there are around 120,000 clones; approximately 86% appear just once. Approximately 16% of the sample is held by the ten biggest clonotypes.

V gives up 2 bases and J gives up 6 bases, and the segment between their germline ends measures 11 bases. The CDR1 and CDR2 encoded by the germline V gene are SGHTA and FQGNSA. The CDR3 numbers 15 residues from cysteine through phenylalanine. Only the CDR3 region is kept as DNA, spanning 45 bases read in frame from base 1. These data originate in a study of T cell responses to AZD1222 COVID-19 vaccine (dated by TCRdb to the early 2020s). Regarding the study in general: A total of 230 to 250 trial participants underwent TCR sequencing, of whom about 210 received two doses of AZD1222 and about 25 received two doses of the MenACWY control vaccine. Trial participants were enrolled by age into subgroups of 18-55, 56-69 and 70-plus years, and around 150, 29 and 61 TCR-sequenced participants, respectively, were included in these subgroups. Study-wide findings and limitations: Nearly half of unique spike-specific TCRs reportedly recognized epitopes outside regions mutated in the B.1.351 and B.1.1.7 variants. Vaccine-associated CD4 TCRs spanned the whole spike protein, with dominant responses in regions 160-218 and 743-854. After two AZD1222 doses, both the breadth and the depth of spike-specific TCRs were significantly higher than at day 0 and than in MenACWY recipients. The 56-69-year group was small, and its depth increase did not reach significance, likely because of low power. Most participants were white British and females outnumbered males, and the authors suggested that clonal diversity may have been underestimated. No day 14 peak-response samples were available, so repertoires were characterized only after the peak T cell response. Conclusions about previously exposed vaccinees were limited because only a handful of AZD1222 recipients were SARS-CoV-2 seropositive at baseline.

The sample's time point label, in plain terms: about 28 days (+/-7) after the second vaccine dose. AZD1222 recipients whose second dose came at about 4 weeks and those whose second dose came at about 12 weeks were combined into one group, since spike-specific TCR depth and breadth did not differ between the two schedules. Vaccinee samples were obtained from the UK trials COV001 and COV002, which included a single-blind randomized controlled phase 2/3 trial of AZD1222 (ChAdOx1 nCoV-19) in healthy adults. Trial participant PBMC samples were collected at day 0 and day 28 after the second dose for TCRbeta chain sequencing.

The receptor chain draws on TRBV7-2 and TRBJ1-6; TRBD1 is a weak D gene call, 5 bases matching. This TCR was sampled from an adult who received the AZD1222 COVID-19 vaccine. The material was peripheral blood, obtained 28 days after the second AZD1222 dose. This receptor has the CDR3 CASSLWQGANSPLHF. The bases read TGTGCCAGCAGCTTATGGCAGGGCGCTAATTCACCCCTCCACTTT. The full variable domain, with segments outside the CDR3 supplied by the reference TRBV7-2 and TRBJ1-6 proteins, appears as GAGVSQSPSNKVTEKGKDVELRCDPISGHTALYWYRQSLGQGLEFLIYFQGNSAPDKSGLPSDRFSAERTGGSVSTLTIQRTQQEDSAVYLCASSLWQGANSPLHFGNGTRLTVT.